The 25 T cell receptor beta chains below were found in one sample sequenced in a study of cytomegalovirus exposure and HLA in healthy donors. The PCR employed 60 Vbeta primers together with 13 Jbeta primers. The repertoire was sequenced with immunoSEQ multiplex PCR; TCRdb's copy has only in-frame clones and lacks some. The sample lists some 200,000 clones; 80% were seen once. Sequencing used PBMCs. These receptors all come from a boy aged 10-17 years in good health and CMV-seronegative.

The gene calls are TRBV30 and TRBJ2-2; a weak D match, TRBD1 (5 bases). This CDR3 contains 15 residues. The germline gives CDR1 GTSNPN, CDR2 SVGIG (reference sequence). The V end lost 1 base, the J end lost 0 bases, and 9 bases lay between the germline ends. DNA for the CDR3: TGTGCCTGGAGTGGGGGCAGTTCGAACACCGGGGAGCTGTTTTTT. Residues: CAWSGGSSNTGELFF.

CDR3 coding DNA: TGTGCCAGCAGCTTAGGTGGACAGGGGGAACCCTACGAGCAGTACTTC. This encodes CASSLGGQGEPYEQYF. The J gene is TRBJ2-7, the V gene TRBV7-6; 10 positions match TRBD1. The CDR3 spans 16 residues. Germline V CDR1 and CDR2: SGHVS, FNYEAQ. Trimming took 1 base from V and 2 from J; bases not matched to a gene: 5.

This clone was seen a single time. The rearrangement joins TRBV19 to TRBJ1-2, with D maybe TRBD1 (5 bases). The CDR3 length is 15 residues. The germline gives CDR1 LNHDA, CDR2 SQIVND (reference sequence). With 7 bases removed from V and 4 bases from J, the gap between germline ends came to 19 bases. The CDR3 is CASIIGAGDPYGYTF. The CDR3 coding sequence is TGTGCCAGTATCATTGGGGCAGGAGATCCCTATGGCTACACCTTC. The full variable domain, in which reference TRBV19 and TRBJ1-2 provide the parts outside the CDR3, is DGGITQSPKYLFRKEGQNVTLSCEQNLNHDAMYWYRQDPGQGLRLIYYSQIVNDFQKGDIAEGYSVSREKKESFPLTVTSAQKNPTAFYLCASIIGAGDPYGYTFGSGTRLTVV.

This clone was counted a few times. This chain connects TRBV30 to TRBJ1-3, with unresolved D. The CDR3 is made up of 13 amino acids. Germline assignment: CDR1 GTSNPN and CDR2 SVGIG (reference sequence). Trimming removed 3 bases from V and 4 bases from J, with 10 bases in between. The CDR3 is CAWSDGKGNTIYF. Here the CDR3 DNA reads TGTGCCTGGAGCGACGGGAAGGGAAACACCATATATTTT.

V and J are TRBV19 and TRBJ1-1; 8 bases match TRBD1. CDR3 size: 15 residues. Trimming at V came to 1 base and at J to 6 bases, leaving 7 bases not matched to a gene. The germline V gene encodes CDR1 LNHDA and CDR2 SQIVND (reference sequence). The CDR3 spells CASSIGQGIGAEAFF. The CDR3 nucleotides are TGTGCCAGTAGTATAGGACAGGGGATAGGGGCTGAAGCTTTCTTT. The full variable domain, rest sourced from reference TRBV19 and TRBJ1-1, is DGGITQSPKYLFRKEGQNVTLSCEQNLNHDAMYWYRQDPGQGLRLIYYSQIVNDFQKGDIAEGYSVSREKKESFPLTVTSAQKNPTAFYLCASSIGQGIGAEAFFGQGTRLTVV.

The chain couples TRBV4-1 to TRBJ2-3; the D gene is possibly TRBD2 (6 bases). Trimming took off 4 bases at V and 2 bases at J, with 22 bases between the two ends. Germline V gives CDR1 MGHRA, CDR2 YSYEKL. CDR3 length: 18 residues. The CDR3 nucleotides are TGCGCCAGCAGCCGATCCGGTGGTATGAGGCGGGACACAGATACGCAGTATTTT. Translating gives CASSRSGGMRRDTDTQYF.

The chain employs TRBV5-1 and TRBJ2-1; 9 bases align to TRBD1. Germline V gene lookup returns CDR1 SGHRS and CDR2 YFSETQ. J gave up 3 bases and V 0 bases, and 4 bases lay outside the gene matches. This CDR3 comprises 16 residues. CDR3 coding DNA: TGCGCCAGCAGCTTGGTGGGGACAGGGATCTACAATGAGCAGTTCTTC. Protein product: CASSLVGTGIYNEQFF.

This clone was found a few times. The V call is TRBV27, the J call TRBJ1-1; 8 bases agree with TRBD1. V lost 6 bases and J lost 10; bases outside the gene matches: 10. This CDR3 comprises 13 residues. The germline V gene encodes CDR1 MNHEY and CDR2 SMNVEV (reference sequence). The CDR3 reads CASSLGQGGRAFF. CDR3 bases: TGTGCCAGCAGCTTAGGACAGGGCGGCCGAGCTTTCTTT.

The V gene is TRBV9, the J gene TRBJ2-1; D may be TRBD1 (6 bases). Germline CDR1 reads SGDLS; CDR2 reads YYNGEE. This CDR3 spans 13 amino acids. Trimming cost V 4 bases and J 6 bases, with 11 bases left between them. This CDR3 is CASSLQGSNEQFF. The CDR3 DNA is TGTGCCAGCAGCCTCCAGGGGAGCAATGAGCAGTTCTTC.

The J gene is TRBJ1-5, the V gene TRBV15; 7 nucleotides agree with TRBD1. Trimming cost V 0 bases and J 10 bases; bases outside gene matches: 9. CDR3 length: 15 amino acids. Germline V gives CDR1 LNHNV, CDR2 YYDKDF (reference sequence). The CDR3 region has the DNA TGTGCCACCAGCAGAGAGGAGGACAGGTCGTTTCCCCAGCATTTT. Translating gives CATSREEDRSFPQHF.

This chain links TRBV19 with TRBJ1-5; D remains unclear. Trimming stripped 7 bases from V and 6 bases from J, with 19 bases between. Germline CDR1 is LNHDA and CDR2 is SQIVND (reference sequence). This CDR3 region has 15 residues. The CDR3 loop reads CASMRTTRGGQPQHF. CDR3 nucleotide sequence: TGTGCCAGTATGAGGACCACCCGGGGAGGTCAGCCCCAGCATTTT.

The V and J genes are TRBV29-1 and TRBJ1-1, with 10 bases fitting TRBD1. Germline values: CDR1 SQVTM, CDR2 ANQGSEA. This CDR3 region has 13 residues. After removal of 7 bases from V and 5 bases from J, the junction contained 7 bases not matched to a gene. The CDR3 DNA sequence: TGCAGCGGGGGGGACAGGGGTCGGACTGAAGCTTTCTTT. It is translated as CSGGDRGRTEAFF.

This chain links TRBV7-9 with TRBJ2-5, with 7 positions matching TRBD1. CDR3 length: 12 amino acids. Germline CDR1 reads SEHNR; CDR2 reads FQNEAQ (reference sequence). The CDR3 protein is CATRGPQETQYF. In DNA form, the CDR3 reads TGTGCTACAAGGGGGCCCCAAGAGACCCAGTACTTC.

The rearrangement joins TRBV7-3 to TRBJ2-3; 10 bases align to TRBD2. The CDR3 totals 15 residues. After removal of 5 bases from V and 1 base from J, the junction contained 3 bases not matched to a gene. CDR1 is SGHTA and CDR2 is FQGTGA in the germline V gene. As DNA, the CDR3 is TGTGCCAGCAGCCCCGGGACTAGCGGCACAGATACGCAGTATTTT. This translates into CASSPGTSGTDTQYF.

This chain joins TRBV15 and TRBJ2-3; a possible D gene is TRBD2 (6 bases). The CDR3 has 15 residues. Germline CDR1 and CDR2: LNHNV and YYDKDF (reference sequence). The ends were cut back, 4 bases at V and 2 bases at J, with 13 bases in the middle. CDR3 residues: CATSNRGTTTDTQYF. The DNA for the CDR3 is TGTGCCACCAGCAACCGCGGGACCACCACAGATACGCAGTATTTT.

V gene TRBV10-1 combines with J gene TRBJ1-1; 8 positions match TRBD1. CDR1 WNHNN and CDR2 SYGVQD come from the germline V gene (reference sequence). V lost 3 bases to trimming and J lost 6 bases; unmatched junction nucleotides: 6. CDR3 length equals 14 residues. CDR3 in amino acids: CASSDAGQGSEAFF. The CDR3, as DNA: TGCGCCAGCAGTGACGCCGGACAGGGATCTGAAGCTTTCTTT.

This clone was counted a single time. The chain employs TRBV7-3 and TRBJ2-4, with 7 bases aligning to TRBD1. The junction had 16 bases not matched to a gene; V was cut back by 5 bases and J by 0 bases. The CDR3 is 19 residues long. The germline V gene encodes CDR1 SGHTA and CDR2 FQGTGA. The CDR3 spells CASSPVRAGGISAKNIQYF. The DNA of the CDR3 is TGTGCCAGCAGCCCGGTTCGGGCAGGGGGTATTTCAGCCAAAAACATTCAGTACTTC.

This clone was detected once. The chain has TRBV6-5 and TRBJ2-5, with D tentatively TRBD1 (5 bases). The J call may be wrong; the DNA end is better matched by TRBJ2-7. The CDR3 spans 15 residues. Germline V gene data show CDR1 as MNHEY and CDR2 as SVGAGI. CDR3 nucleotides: TGTGCCAGCAGTTACTCGCAGGGATCCCACTACGAGCAGTACTTC. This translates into CASSYSQGSHYEQYF.

Here the CDR3 DNA reads TGTGCCAGCAGCTCGCCAGTTACCTACGAGCAGTACTTC. As protein: CASSSPVTYEQYF. The chain employs TRBV7-9 and TRBJ2-7; D unresolved. Per the germline V gene, CDR1 is SEHNR and CDR2 is FQNEAQ (reference sequence). The CDR3 consists of 13 residues. With 4 bases removed from V and 2 bases from J, the gap between germline ends came to 9 bases.

The CDR3 loop is CASTYESREYF. In nucleotides, the CDR3 is TGCGCCAGCACGTATGAATCCCGGGAGTACTTC. V usage is TRBV5-1 and J usage is TRBJ2-7; unclear D gene. The length of the CDR3 is 11 residues. With 6 bases removed from V and 11 bases from J, the gap between germline ends came to 15 bases. Germline V lookup: CDR1 SGHRS, CDR2 YFSETQ.

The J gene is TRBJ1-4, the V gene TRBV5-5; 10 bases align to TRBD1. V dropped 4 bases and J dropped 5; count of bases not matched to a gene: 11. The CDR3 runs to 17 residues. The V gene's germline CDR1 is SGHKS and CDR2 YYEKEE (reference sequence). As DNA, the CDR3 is TGTGCCAGCAGCCCCCTAAGGGGACAGGGGCCAAATGAAAAACTGTTTTTT. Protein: CASSPLRGQGPNEKLFF. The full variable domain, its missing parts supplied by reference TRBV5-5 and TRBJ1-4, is DAGVTQSPTHLIKTRGQQVTLRCSPISGHKSVSWYQQVLGQGPQFIFQYYEKEERGRGNFPDRFSARQFPNYSSELNVNALLLGDSALYLCASSPLRGQGPNEKLFFGSGTQLSVL.

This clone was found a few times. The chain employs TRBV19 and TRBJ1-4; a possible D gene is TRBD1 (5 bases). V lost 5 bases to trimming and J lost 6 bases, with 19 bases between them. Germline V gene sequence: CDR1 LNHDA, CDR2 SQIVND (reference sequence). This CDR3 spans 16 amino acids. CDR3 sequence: CASSAAGRERDEKLFF. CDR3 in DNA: TGTGCCAGTAGTGCCGCTGGCAGGGAGCGGGATGAAAAACTGTTTTTT.

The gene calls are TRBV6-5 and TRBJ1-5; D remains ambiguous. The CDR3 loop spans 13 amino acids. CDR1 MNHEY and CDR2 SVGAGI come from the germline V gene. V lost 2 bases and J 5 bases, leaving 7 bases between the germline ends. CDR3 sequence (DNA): TGTGCCAGCAGTTACGAAGTAGATCAGCCCCAGCATTTT. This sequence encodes CASSYEVDQPQHF.

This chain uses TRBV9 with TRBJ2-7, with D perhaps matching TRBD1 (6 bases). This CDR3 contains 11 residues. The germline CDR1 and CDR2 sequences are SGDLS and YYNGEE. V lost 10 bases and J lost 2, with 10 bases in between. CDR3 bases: TGTGCCCGACAGGACCCCTACGAGCAGTACTTC. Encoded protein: CARQDPYEQYF.

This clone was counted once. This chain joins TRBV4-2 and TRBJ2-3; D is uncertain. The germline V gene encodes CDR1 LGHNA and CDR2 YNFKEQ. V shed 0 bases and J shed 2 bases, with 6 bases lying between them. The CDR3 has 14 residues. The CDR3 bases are TGTGCCAGCAGCCAAGAGGCGGACACAGATACGCAGTATTTT. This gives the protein CASSQEADTDTQYF.